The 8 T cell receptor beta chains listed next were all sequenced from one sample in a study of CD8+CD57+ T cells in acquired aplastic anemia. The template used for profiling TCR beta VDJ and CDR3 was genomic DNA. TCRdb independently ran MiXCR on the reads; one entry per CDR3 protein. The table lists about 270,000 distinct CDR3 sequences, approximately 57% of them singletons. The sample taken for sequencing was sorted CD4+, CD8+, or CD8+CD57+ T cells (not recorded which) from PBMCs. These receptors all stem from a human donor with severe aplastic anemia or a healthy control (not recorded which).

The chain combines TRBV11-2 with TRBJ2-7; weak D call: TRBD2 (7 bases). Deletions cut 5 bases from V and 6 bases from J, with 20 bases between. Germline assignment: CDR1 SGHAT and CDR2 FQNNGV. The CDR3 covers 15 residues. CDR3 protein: CASSVGGEYPSEQYF. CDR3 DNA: TGTGCCAGCAGCGTAGGGGGGGAGTACCCTAGCGAGCAGTACTTC.

CDR3 DNA sequence: TGCAGTGTAGGGGGTACAGATACGCAGTATTTT. Amino acids: CSVGGTDTQYF. V gene TRBV20-1 combines with J gene TRBJ2-3; TRBD1 might be the D (6 bases). V lost 7 bases and J lost 3, with 8 bases in between. The germline CDR1 and CDR2 sequences are DFQATT and SNEGSKA (reference sequence). This CDR3 comprises 11 residues.

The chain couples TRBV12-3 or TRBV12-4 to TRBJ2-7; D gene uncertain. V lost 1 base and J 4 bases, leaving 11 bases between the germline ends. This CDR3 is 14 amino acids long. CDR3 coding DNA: TGTGCCAGCAGTTTAGATAGTGGGAAATACGAGCAGTACTTC. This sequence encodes CASSLDSGKYEQYF.

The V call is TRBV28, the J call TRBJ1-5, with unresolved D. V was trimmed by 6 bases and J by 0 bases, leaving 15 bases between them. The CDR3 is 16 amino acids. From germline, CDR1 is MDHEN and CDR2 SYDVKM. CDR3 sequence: CASRVATRGSNQPQHF. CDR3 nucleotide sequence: TGTGCCAGCAGGGTGGCTACTCGGGGTAGCAATCAGCCCCAGCATTTT. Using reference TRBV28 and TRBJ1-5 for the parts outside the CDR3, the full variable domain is DVKVTQSSRYLVKRTGEKVFLECVQDMDHENMFWYRQDPGLGLRLIYFSYDVKMKEKGDIPEGYSVSREKKERFSLILESASTNQTSMYLCASRVATRGSNQPQHFGDGTRLSIL.

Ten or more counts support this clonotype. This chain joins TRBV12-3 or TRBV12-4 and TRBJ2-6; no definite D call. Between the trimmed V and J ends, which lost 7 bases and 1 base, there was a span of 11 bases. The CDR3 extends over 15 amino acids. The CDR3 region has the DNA TGTGCCAGCAACCTTTCTGGTTCTGGGGCCAACGTCCTGACTTTC. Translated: CASNLSGSGANVLTF.

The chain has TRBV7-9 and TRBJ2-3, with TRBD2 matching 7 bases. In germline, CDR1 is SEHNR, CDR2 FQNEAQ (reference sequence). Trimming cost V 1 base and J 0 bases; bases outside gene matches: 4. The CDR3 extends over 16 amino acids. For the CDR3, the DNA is TGTGCCAGCAGCTTAGTTGGCGGGGGAAGCACAGATACGCAGTATTTT. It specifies CASSLVGGGSTDTQYF.

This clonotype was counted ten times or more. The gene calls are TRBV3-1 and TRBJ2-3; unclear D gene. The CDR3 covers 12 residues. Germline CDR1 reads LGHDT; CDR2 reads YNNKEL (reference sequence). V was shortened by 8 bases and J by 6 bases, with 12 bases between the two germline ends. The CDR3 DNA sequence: TGTGCCAGCGCCATGGTAGGGGATACGCAGTATTTT. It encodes CASAMVGDTQYF.

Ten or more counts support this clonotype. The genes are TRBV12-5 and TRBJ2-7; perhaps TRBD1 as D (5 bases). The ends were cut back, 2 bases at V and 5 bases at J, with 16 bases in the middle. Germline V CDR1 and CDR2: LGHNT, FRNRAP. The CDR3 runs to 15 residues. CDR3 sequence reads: CASGLNRRAVHEQYF. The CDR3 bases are TGTGCTAGTGGTTTGAACCGCAGGGCAGTCCACGAGCAGTACTTC.